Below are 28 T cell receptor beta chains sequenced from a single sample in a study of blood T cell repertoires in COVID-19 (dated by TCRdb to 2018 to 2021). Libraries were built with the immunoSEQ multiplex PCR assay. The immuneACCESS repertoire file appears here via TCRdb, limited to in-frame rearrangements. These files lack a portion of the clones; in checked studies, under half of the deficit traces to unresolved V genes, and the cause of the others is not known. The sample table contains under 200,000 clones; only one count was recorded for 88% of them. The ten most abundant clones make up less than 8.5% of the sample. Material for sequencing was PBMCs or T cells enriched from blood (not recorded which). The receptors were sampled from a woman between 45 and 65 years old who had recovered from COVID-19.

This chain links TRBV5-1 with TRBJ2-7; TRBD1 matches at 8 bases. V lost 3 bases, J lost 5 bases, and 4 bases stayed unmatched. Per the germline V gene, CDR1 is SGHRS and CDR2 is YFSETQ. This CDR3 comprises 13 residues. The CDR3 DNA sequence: TGCGCCAGCAGCTCCAGGGGGCGCGACGAGCAGTACTTC. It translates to CASSSRGRDEQYF.

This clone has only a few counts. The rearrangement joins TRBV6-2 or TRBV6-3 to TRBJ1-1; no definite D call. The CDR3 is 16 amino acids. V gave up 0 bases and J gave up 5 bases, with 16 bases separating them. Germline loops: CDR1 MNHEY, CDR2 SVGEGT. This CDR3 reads CASSYSALRAGTEAFF. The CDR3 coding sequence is TGTGCCAGCAGTTACTCAGCTTTGAGGGCAGGAACTGAAGCTTTCTTT.

This CDR3 is CASKTGTGFTGELFF. CDR3 in DNA: TGTGCCAGTAAGACCGGGACAGGGTTCACCGGGGAGCTGTTTTTT. The genes are TRBV19 and TRBJ2-2, with 9 bases lining up with TRBD1. Germline V gene lookup returns CDR1 LNHDA and CDR2 SQIVND (reference sequence). The CDR3 extends over 15 amino acids. The trim removed 7 bases at V and 4 bases at J, leaving 7 bases unmatched.

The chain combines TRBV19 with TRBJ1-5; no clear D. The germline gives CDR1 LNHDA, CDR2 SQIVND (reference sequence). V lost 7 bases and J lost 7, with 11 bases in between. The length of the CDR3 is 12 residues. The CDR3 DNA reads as TGTGCCAGTAACGGGAGCTGGCAGCCCCAGCATTTT. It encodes CASNGSWQPQHF.

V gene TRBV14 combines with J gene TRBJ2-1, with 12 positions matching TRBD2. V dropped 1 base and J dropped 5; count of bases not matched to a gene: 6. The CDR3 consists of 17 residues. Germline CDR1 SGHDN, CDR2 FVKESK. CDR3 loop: CASSQVRLAGANNEQFF. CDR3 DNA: TGTGCCAGCAGCCAAGTTAGACTAGCGGGGGCGAACAATGAGCAGTTCTTC.

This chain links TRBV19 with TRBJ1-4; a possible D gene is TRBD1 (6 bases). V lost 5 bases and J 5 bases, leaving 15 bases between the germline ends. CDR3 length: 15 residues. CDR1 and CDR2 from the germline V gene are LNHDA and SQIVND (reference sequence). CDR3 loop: CASSAPGDLNEKLFF. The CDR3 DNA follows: TGTGCCAGTAGTGCCCCAGGGGATTTGAATGAAAAACTGTTTTTT.

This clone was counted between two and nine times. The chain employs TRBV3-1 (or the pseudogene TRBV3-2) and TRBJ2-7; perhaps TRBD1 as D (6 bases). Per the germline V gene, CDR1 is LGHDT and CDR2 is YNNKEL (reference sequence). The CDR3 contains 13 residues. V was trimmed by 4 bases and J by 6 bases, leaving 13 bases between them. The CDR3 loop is CASSLGQQFEQYF. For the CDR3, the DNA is TGTGCCAGCAGCCTAGGACAGCAATTCGAGCAGTACTTC.

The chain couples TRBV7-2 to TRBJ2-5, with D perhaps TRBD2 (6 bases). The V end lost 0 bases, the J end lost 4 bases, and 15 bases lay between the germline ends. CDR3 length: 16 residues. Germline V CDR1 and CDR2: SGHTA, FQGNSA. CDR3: CASSLAPGVVGETQYF. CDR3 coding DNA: TGTGCCAGCAGCTTAGCTCCGGGGGTAGTAGGAGAGACCCAGTACTTC.

Written as DNA, the CDR3 is TGTGCCAGTTCCCCGACAGGGGGTAGTGAAAAACTGTTTTTT. Amino acid sequence: CASSPTGGSEKLFF. The chain couples TRBV19 to TRBJ1-4; 9 nucleotides line up with TRBD1. J was trimmed by 7 bases and V by 8 bases; bases with no gene match: 8. The CDR3 is 14 residues long. Germline CDR1 and CDR2: LNHDA and SQIVND (reference sequence). The full variable domain, completed using reference TRBV19 and TRBJ1-4, is DGGITQSPKYLFRKEGQNVTLSCEQNLNHDAMYWYRQDPGQGLRLIYYSQIVNDFQKGDIAEGYSVSREKKESFPLTVTSAQKNPTAFYLCASSPTGGSEKLFFGSGTQLSVL.

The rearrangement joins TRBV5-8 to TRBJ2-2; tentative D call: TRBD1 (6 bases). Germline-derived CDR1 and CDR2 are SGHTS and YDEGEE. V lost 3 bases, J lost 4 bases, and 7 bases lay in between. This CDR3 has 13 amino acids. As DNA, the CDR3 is TGTGCCAGCAGCTACAGGGCCACCGGGGAGCTGTTTTTT. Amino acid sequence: CASSYRATGELFF.

The CDR3 loop is CASSKCHSQSPGYEQYF. The DNA of the CDR3 is TGTGCCAGCAGCAAATGCCACAGTCAGTCCCCCGGCTACGAGCAGTACTTC. V gene TRBV21-1 combines with J gene TRBJ2-7; TRBD1 is the table's D call and was not checked against the DNA. TRBV21-1 corresponds to a pseudogene. The CDR3 spans 17 residues.

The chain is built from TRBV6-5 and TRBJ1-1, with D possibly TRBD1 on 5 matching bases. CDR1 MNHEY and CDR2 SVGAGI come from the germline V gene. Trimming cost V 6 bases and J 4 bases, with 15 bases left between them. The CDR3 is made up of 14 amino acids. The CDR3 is CASRRGVGVTEAFF. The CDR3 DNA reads TGTGCCAGCAGGCGGGGGGTAGGAGTCACTGAAGCTTTCTTT.

CDR3 region: CASSARDYDQETQYF. The CDR3 nucleotides read TGCGCCAGCAGCGCCCGGGACTACGACCAAGAGACCCAGTACTTC. The rearrangement uses TRBV4-1 and TRBJ2-5; 7 positions match TRBD2. The CDR3 loop spans 15 amino acids. Germline lookup yields CDR1 MGHRA and CDR2 YSYEKL. J gave up 0 bases and V 5 bases, and 6 bases lay outside the gene matches.

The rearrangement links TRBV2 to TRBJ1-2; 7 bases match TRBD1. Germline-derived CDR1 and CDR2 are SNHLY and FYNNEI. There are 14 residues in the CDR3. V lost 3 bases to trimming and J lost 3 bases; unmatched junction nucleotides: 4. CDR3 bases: TGTGCCAGCAGTGAGGAGACAGGGTACTATGGCTACACCTTC. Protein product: CASSEETGYYGYTF.

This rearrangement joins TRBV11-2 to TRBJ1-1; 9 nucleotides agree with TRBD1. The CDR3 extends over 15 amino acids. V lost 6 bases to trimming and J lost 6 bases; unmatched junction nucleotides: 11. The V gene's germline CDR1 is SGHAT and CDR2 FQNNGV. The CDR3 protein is CASRRMPGQGSEAFF. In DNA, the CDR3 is TGTGCCAGCAGGAGAATGCCGGGACAGGGATCTGAAGCTTTCTTT. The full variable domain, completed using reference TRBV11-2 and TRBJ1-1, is EAGVAQSPRYKIIEKRQSVAFWCNPISGHATLYWYQQILGQGPKLLIQFQNNGVVDDSQLPKDRFSAERLKGVDSTLKIQPAKLEDSAVYLCASRRMPGQGSEAFFGQGTRLTVV.

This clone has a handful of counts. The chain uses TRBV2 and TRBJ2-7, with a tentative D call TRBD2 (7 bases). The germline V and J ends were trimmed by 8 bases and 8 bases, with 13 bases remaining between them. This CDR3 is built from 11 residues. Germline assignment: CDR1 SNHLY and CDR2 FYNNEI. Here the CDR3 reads CASEGGLQQYF. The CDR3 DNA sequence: TGTGCCAGCGAGGGGGGGCTTCAGCAGTACTTC.

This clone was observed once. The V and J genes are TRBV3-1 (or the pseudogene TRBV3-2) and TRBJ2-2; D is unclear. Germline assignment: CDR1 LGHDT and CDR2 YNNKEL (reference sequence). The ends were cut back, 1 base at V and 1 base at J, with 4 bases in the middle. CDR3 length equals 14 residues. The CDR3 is CASSQVRNTGELFF. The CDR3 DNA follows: TGTGCCAGCAGCCAAGTTCGGAACACCGGGGAGCTGTTTTTT.

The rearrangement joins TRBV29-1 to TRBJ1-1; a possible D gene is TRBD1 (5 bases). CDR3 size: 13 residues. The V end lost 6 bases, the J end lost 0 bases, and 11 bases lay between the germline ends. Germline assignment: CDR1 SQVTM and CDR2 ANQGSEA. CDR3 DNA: TGCAGCGTAGCGGGACTGTTGAACACTGAAGCTTTCTTT. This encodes CSVAGLLNTEAFF.

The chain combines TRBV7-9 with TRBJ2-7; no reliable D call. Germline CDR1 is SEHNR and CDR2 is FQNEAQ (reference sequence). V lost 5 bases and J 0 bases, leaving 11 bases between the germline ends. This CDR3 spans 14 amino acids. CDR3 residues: CASSAGSPSYEQYF. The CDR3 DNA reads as TGTGCCAGCAGCGCCGGGTCCCCCTCCTACGAGCAGTACTTC.

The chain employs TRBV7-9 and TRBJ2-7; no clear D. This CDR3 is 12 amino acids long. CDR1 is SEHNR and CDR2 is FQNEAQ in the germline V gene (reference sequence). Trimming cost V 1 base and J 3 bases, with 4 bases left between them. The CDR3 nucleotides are TGTGCCAGCAGCTTAGATCACTACGAGCAGTACTTC. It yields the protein CASSLDHYEQYF.

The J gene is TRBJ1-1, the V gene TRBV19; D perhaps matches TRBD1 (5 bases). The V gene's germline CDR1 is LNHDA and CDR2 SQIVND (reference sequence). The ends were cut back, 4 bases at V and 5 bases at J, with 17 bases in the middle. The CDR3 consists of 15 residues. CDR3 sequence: CASSRGGTGSTEAFF. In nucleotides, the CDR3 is TGTGCCAGTAGTAGAGGAGGGACGGGCTCGACTGAAGCTTTCTTT.

The CDR3 spells CASSYSRGPNTGELFF. The CDR3 nucleotides are TGTGCCAGCAGTTACTCGAGAGGGCCGAACACCGGGGAGCTGTTTTTT. The rearrangement links TRBV6-5 to TRBJ2-2; possibly TRBD2 for D (5 bases). V was trimmed by 0 bases and J by 0 bases, leaving 8 bases between them. The V gene's germline CDR1 is MNHEY and CDR2 SVGAGI. The CDR3 spans 16 residues.

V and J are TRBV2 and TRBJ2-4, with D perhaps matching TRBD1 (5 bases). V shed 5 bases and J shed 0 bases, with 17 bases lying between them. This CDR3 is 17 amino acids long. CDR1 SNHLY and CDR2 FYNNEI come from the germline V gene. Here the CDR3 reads CASSPGLGKGAKNIQYF. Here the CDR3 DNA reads TGTGCCAGCAGTCCAGGGCTGGGGAAGGGAGCCAAAAACATTCAGTACTTC. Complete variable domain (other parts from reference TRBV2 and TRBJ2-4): EPEVTQTPSHQVTQMGQEVILRCVPISNHLYFYWYRQILGQKVEFLVSFYNNEISEKSEIFDDQFSVERPDGSNFTLKIRSTKLEDSAMYFCASSPGLGKGAKNIQYFGAGTRLSVL.

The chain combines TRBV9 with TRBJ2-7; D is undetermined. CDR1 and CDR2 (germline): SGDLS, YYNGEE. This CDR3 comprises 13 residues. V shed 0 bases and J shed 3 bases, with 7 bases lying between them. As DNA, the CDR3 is TGTGCCAGCAGCGTAGGTGGCAGCTACGAGCAGTACTTC. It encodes CASSVGGSYEQYF.

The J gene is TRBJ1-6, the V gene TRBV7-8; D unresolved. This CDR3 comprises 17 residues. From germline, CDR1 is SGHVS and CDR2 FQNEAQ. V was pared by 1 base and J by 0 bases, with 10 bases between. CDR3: CASSLDPPSSYNSPLHF. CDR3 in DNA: TGTGCCAGCAGCTTAGATCCGCCTAGCTCCTATAATTCACCCCTCCACTTT.

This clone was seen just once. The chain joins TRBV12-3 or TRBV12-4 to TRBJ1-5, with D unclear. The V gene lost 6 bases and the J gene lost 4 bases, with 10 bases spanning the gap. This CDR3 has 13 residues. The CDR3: CASSDGLNQPQHF. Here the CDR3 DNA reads TGTGCCAGCAGCGACGGACTTAATCAGCCCCAGCATTTT.

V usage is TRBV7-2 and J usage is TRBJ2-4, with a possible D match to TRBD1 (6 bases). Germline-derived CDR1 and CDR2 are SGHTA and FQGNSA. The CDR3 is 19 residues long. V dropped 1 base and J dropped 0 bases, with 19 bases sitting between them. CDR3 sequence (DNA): TGTGCCAGCAGCTTAGAATGGGACACAAGAGTTGAAGCCAAAAACATTCAGTACTTC. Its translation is CASSLEWDTRVEAKNIQYF.

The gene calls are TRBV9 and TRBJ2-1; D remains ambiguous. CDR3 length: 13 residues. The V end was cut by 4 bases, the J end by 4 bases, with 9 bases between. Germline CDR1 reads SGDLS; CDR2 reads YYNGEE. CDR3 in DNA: TGTGCCAGCAGCCCCCAGACTTACAATGAGCAGTTCTTC. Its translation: CASSPQTYNEQFF. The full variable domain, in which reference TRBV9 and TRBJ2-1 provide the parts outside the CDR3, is DSGVTQTPKHLITATGQRVTLRCSPRSGDLSVYWYQQSLDQGLQFLIQYYNGEERAKGNILERFSAQQFPDLHSELNLSSLELGDSALYFCASSPQTYNEQFFGPGTRLTVL.